Below, 31 T cell receptor beta chains from the same sample are listed, as sequenced in a study of blood T cell repertoires in COVID-19 (dated by TCRdb to the early 2020s). Preparation of the library involved the immunoSEQ multiplex PCR assay. This is the immuneACCESS table as TCRdb keeps it, with only in-frame sequences that have V and J called. A part of the clones is gone; compared with another copy, unresolved V genes explain less than half, and the rest is unexplained. Present in this sample are approximately 250,000 clones, roughly 84% of which were seen just once. Of the sample, 1.5% falls within the top ten clones. Input material: peripheral blood. Receptors were obtained from a woman aged 40 to 50 who had recovered from COVID-19.

This chain connects TRBV5-1 to TRBJ2-3, with 7 bases identical to TRBD1. The germline V gene has CDR1 SGHRS and CDR2 YFSETQ. V shed 1 base, J shed 2 bases, and the junction held 7 bases outside the gene matches. The CDR3 extends over 16 amino acids. The CDR3 here is CASSLTGTAYTDTQYF. CDR3 nucleotide sequence: TGCGCCAGCAGCTTGACAGGGACAGCGTACACAGATACGCAGTATTTT. The full variable domain, in which reference TRBV5-1 and TRBJ2-3 provide the parts outside the CDR3, is KAGVTQTPRYLIKTRGQQVTLSCSPISGHRSVSWYQQTPGQGLQFLFEYFSETQRNKGNFPGRFSGRQFSNSRSEMNVSTLELGDSALYLCASSLTGTAYTDTQYFGPGTRLTVL.

The count of this clone is one. The chain is built from TRBV7-9 and TRBJ1-1; TRBD1 agrees at 7 bases. CDR1 is SEHNR and CDR2 is FQNEAQ in the germline V gene (reference sequence). V lost 5 bases to trimming and J lost 4 bases; unmatched junction nucleotides: 7. The CDR3 covers 14 residues. CDR3 loop: CASSDGDRLTEAFF. CDR3 nucleotides: TGTGCCAGCAGCGACGGGGACAGACTCACTGAAGCTTTCTTT.

This rearrangement joins TRBV28 to TRBJ1-1, with a weak D call TRBD1 (5 bases). This CDR3 is 14 amino acids long. V was pared by 5 bases and J by 2 bases, with 12 bases between. Germline V CDR1 and CDR2: MDHEN, SYDVKM. This chain's CDR3 is CASSGPQGNTEAFF. Here the CDR3 DNA reads TGTGCCAGCAGTGGACCCCAGGGAAACACTGAAGCTTTCTTT.

This clone was observed a single time. The chain links TRBV3-1 (or the pseudogene TRBV3-2) to TRBJ1-3, with 9 bases aligning to TRBD1. Germline lookup yields CDR1 LGHDT and CDR2 YNNKEL (reference sequence). V was pared by 3 bases and J by 3 bases, with 6 bases of the junction left unmatched. The CDR3 has 16 amino acids. The CDR3 bases are TGTGCCAGCAGCCATACGGGACAGGGCAGTGGAAACACCATATATTTT. Amino acid sequence: CASSHTGQGSGNTIYF.

The CDR3 spells CASSPERRNTGELFF. The CDR3, as DNA: TGTGCCAGCAGTCCGGAGCGGCGAAACACCGGGGAGCTGTTTTTT. The chain is built from TRBV6-5 and TRBJ2-2; D possibly corresponds to TRBD2 (5 bases). Germline CDR1 reads MNHEY; CDR2 reads SVGAGI. Trimming cost V 5 bases and J 2 bases, with 12 bases left between them. CDR3 length: 15 amino acids.

CDR3 DNA: TGTGCCAGCCTTAAGGACAGGCTCACTGAAGCTTTCTTT. It codes for CASLKDRLTEAFF. V and J are TRBV5-5 and TRBJ1-1; 7 nucleotides match TRBD1. Germline loops: CDR1 SGHKS, CDR2 YYEKEE (reference sequence). This CDR3 has 13 residues. The V gene end was trimmed by 7 bases and the J gene end by 4 bases; junction bases not matched to a gene: 7.

The chain combines TRBV3-1 (or the pseudogene TRBV3-2) with TRBJ2-1, with TRBD2 matching over 11 bases. Germline assignment: CDR1 LGHDT and CDR2 YNNKEL (reference sequence). J lost 7 bases, V lost 6 bases, and 11 bases had no gene match. CDR3 length: 16 amino acids. CDR3 nucleotide sequence: TGTGCCAGCAGGAATAGGGTAGCGGGGGGGCGGAATGAGCAGTTCTTC. It translates to CASRNRVAGGRNEQFF.

The J gene is TRBJ2-2, the V gene TRBV5-1; 11 bases line up with TRBD2. Germline assignment: CDR1 SGHRS and CDR2 YFSETQ. The CDR3 totals 19 residues. Trimming took 0 bases from V and 0 from J; bases not matched to a gene: 7. CDR3 loop: CASSLEASGGIANTGELFF. In nucleotides, the CDR3 is TGCGCCAGCAGCTTGGAGGCTAGCGGGGGGATCGCGAACACCGGGGAGCTGTTTTTT.

The chain couples TRBV5-1 to TRBJ1-2; D call uncertain. Trimming pared 0 bases from V and 4 bases from J, leaving 13 bases between. The CDR3 runs to 15 residues. Germline CDR1 and CDR2: SGHRS and YFSETQ. The CDR3, as DNA: TGCGCCAGCAGCTTGGAGGCACCGGGAGCCTATGGCTACACCTTC. It specifies CASSLEAPGAYGYTF. Complete variable domain (other parts from reference TRBV5-1 and TRBJ1-2): KAGVTQTPRYLIKTRGQQVTLSCSPISGHRSVSWYQQTPGQGLQFLFEYFSETQRNKGNFPGRFSGRQFSNSRSEMNVSTLELGDSALYLCASSLEAPGAYGYTFGSGTRLTVV.

This clone was seen a few times. This chain links TRBV5-6 with TRBJ1-3; D call uncertain. Germline V gives CDR1 SGHDT, CDR2 YYEEEE. V was trimmed by 5 bases and J by 0 bases, leaving 18 bases between them. This CDR3 has 17 residues. The CDR3 loop is CASRITAGSSSGNTIYF. The CDR3 DNA sequence: TGTGCCAGCAGGATAACCGCGGGGTCTAGCTCTGGAAACACCATATATTTT.

The genes are TRBV7-9 and TRBJ2-5; TRBD2 agrees at 9 bases. Germline V lookup: CDR1 SEHNR, CDR2 FQNEAQ (reference sequence). Germline trimming cut 3 bases from V and 2 bases from J; bases unmatched to any gene: 7. The CDR3 covers 16 residues. CDR3 nucleotides: TGTGCCAGCAGCTTGCTACGAGCGGGGGGTCAAGAGACCCAGTACTTC. It specifies CASSLLRAGGQETQYF.

The rearrangement links TRBV28 to TRBJ1-5; D uncertain. Germline values: CDR1 MDHEN, CDR2 SYDVKM. The length of the CDR3 is 14 residues. V lost 8 bases and J lost 3, with 14 bases in between. CDR3 DNA: TGTGCCAGCCGATCGGGGTTCCCCAATCAGCCCCAGCATTTT. It yields the protein CASRSGFPNQPQHF. Full variable domain (remainder filled in from reference TRBV28 and TRBJ1-5): DVKVTQSSRYLVKRTGEKVFLECVQDMDHENMFWYRQDPGLGLRLIYFSYDVKMKEKGDIPEGYSVSREKKERFSLILESASTNQTSMYLCASRSGFPNQPQHFGDGTRLSIL.

This sequence joins TRBV28 and TRBJ1-2; 7 bases align to TRBD1. J gave up 8 bases and V 0 bases, and 3 bases lay outside the gene matches. From germline, CDR1 is MDHEN and CDR2 SYDVKM. The CDR3 covers 13 residues. DNA for the CDR3: TGTGCCAGCAGTTTATGGACAGGGACCGGCTACACCTTC. It yields the protein CASSLWTGTGYTF.

V usage is TRBV5-1 and J usage is TRBJ1-3; D not resolved. V was clipped by 2 bases and J by 2 bases, with 5 bases between them. This CDR3 region has 13 residues. Per germline, CDR1 SGHRS and CDR2 YFSETQ. CDR3: CASSFGTGNTIYF. As DNA, the CDR3 is TGCGCCAGCAGCTTCGGTACTGGAAACACCATATATTTT.

This chain joins TRBV5-6 and TRBJ1-2, with 8 nucleotides matching TRBD1. Germline loops: CDR1 SGHDT, CDR2 YYEEEE. This CDR3 comprises 14 residues. V lost 3 bases and J lost 3; bases outside the gene matches: 4. CDR3 in amino acids: CASSWKDRDYGYTF. The CDR3 nucleotides are TGTGCCAGCAGCTGGAAGGACAGGGACTATGGCTACACCTTC.

The genes are TRBV24-1 and TRBJ1-1; no clear D. V was trimmed by 2 bases and J by 8 bases, leaving 8 bases between them. This CDR3 is built from 12 residues. Germline values: CDR1 KGHDR, CDR2 SFDVKD. The CDR3 reads CATSDSTGEAFF. The CDR3 DNA is TGTGCCACCAGTGATTCGACGGGAGAAGCTTTCTTT.

The J gene is TRBJ1-1, the V gene TRBV5-5; tentatively, D is TRBD1 (5 bases). V was clipped by 0 bases and J by 4 bases, with 16 bases between them. This CDR3 contains 16 residues. Germline V CDR1 and CDR2: SGHKS, YYEKEE (reference sequence). The chain's CDR3 is CASSLALQGRVTEAFF. The CDR3 DNA follows: TGTGCCAGCAGCTTGGCCCTGCAGGGTCGAGTCACTGAAGCTTTCTTT.

The chain combines TRBV27 with TRBJ1-3, with D perhaps TRBD1 (5 bases). The CDR3 totals 14 residues. In germline, CDR1 is MNHEY, CDR2 SMNVEV (reference sequence). Between the trimmed V and J ends, which lost 4 bases and 4 bases, there was a span of 11 bases. This CDR3 reads CASSSSGKGNTIYF. In DNA, the CDR3 is TGTGCCAGCAGTTCGTCAGGGAAAGGAAACACCATATATTTT.

This chain joins TRBV2 and TRBJ1-4; 9 nucleotides align to TRBD1. V dropped 8 bases and J dropped 11; count of bases not matched to a gene: 12. Germline loops: CDR1 SNHLY, CDR2 FYNNEI. CDR3 length: 14 amino acids. Written as DNA, the CDR3 is TGTGCCAGCCGGGAAACTGGGACAGGGACCAAACTGTTTTTT. The encoded protein is CASRETGTGTKLFF.

Only a few counts were recorded for this clone. The rearrangement joins TRBV28 to TRBJ2-7; 7 bases agree with TRBD1. The junction had 8 bases not matched to a gene; V was cut back by 5 bases and J by 4 bases. The CDR3 runs to 14 residues. Looked up from germline, CDR1 is MDHEN and CDR2 is SYDVKM. The CDR3 protein is CASSPGTANYEQYF. Here the CDR3 DNA reads TGTGCCAGCAGTCCCGGGACAGCCAATTACGAGCAGTACTTC. Together with reference TRBV28 and TRBJ2-7, the CDR3 gives the full variable domain: DVKVTQSSRYLVKRTGEKVFLECVQDMDHENMFWYRQDPGLGLRLIYFSYDVKMKEKGDIPEGYSVSREKKERFSLILESASTNQTSMYLCASSPGTANYEQYFGPGTRLTVT.

V usage is TRBV4-1 and J usage is TRBJ2-7; 10 bases agree with TRBD2. J gave up 7 bases and V 1 base, and 13 bases lay outside the gene matches. The germline V gene encodes CDR1 MGHRA and CDR2 YSYEKL. The CDR3 loop spans 17 amino acids. CDR3 sequence reads: CASSQGVGLAGEREQYF. The CDR3 region has the DNA TGCGCCAGCAGCCAAGGTGTAGGGCTAGCGGGGGAGAGAGAGCAGTACTTC.

This clone was seen only once. The chain links TRBV14 to TRBJ2-2; 7 bases align to TRBD1. The germline V gene encodes CDR1 SGHDN and CDR2 FVKESK. J gave up 2 bases and V 4 bases, and 7 bases lay outside the gene matches. The CDR3 sequence is 16 residues long. The chain's CDR3 is CASSLNRDSNTGELFF. The CDR3 DNA reads TGTGCCAGCAGCCTAAACCGGGACAGCAACACCGGGGAGCTGTTTTTT.

The chain combines TRBV2 with TRBJ1-5, with 7 bases identical to TRBD1. With 7 bases clipped from V and 0 bases from J, the junction kept 9 bases outside the gene matches. The CDR3 is 16 amino acids. Germline lookup yields CDR1 SNHLY and CDR2 FYNNEI. The CDR3 loop is CASMGRTGFSNQPQHF. CDR3 sequence (DNA): TGTGCCAGCATGGGGAGGACAGGATTTAGCAATCAGCCCCAGCATTTT. The full variable domain, with the rest looked up from reference TRBV2 and TRBJ1-5, is EPEVTQTPSHQVTQMGQEVILRCVPISNHLYFYWYRQILGQKVEFLVSFYNNEISEKSEIFDDQFSVERPDGSNFTLKIRSTKLEDSAMYFCASMGRTGFSNQPQHFGDGTRLSIL.

V usage is TRBV11-2 and J usage is TRBJ2-7, with D perhaps TRBD2 (5 bases). The V end was cut by 1 base, the J end by 1 base, with 11 bases between. From germline, CDR1 is SGHAT and CDR2 FQNNGV. This CDR3 comprises 15 residues. The CDR3 DNA reads TGTGCCAGCAGCTTAGGAGGACTGGTTTCCTACGAGCAGTACTTC. This encodes CASSLGGLVSYEQYF.

The chain employs TRBV24-1 and TRBJ2-5, with D perhaps matching TRBD2 (6 bases). V was pared by 9 bases and J by 5 bases, with 15 bases between. Germline V gene lookup returns CDR1 KGHDR and CDR2 SFDVKD. The CDR3 sequence is 13 residues long. The CDR3 is CATRETVGETQYF. The CDR3 coding sequence is TGTGCCACCCGGGAGACAGTGGGGGAGACCCAGTACTTC.

V usage is TRBV9 and J usage is TRBJ1-3; tentative D call: TRBD1 (5 bases). The CDR3 has 17 residues. Germline CDR1 SGDLS, CDR2 YYNGEE. V lost 3 bases, J lost 0 bases, and 16 bases lay in between. The CDR3 loop reads CASSGSGLGDSGNTIYF. In DNA form, the CDR3 reads TGTGCCAGCAGCGGATCGGGACTCGGCGACTCTGGAAACACCATATATTTT.

The chain employs TRBV11-3 and TRBJ1-4, with D perhaps matching TRBD1 (6 bases). The CDR3 extends over 15 amino acids. Germline CDR1 is SGHNT and CDR2 is YENEEA. The V end lost 1 base, the J end lost 7 bases, and 13 bases lay between the germline ends. The CDR3 nucleotides are TGTGCCAGCAGCTTAGGGGCAGGGGTCTCTGAAAAACTGTTTTTT. Amino acid sequence: CASSLGAGVSEKLFF.

The V gene is TRBV7-6, the J gene TRBJ1-2; D is unclear. The germline gives CDR1 SGHVS, CDR2 FNYEAQ. V lost 5 bases and J 0 bases, leaving 13 bases between the germline ends. The CDR3 sequence is 15 residues long. The CDR3 is CASSPQPGTNYGYTF. The CDR3 bases are TGTGCCAGCAGCCCCCAACCCGGGACTAACTATGGCTACACCTTC.

This clone was recorded a few times. The chain links TRBV28 to TRBJ2-1; TRBD2 is a possible D gene (5 bases). There are 16 residues in the CDR3. The germline CDR1 and CDR2 sequences are MDHEN and SYDVKM. With 10 bases removed from V and 0 bases from J, the gap between germline ends came to 19 bases. CDR3 nucleotides: TGTGCCACCAATAGCGTTTGGGATAGCTCCTACAATGAGCAGTTCTTC. Translating gives CATNSVWDSSYNEQFF.

V gene TRBV6-5 combines with J gene TRBJ1-5; TRBD1 agrees at 8 bases. CDR1 and CDR2 from the germline V gene are MNHEY and SVGAGI. With V trimmed by 2 bases and J by 4 bases, 4 bases remained unmatched. The CDR3 runs to 15 residues. The CDR3 reads CASSYRQGANQPQHF. DNA of the CDR3: TGTGCCAGCAGTTACAGGCAGGGGGCGAATCAGCCCCAGCATTTT.

The chain employs TRBV7-2 and TRBJ2-7; 7 bases agree with TRBD1. The CDR3 covers 14 residues. CDR1 SGHTA and CDR2 FQGNSA come from the germline V gene. J was trimmed by 3 bases and V by 5 bases; bases with no gene match: 7. CDR3 DNA: TGTGCCAGCAGCCCTCCGGGACAGAACTACGAGCAGTACTTC. It is translated as CASSPPGQNYEQYF.